Following are 15 T cell receptor beta chains from one sample sequenced in a study of CD8 T cells in ankylosing spondylitis. The study's findings and limits: In ankylosing spondylitis blood, a motif of roughly 8 highly homologous TCR beta variants appeared characteristic.

What these receptors recognize is not known. One entry per CDR3 protein, called by TCRdb with MiXCR from the 5' RACE reads. This table holds roughly 370,000 distinct CDR3 sequences, about 22% found once. The material sequenced was blood, either unsorted or a sorted T cell fraction (not recorded which). These receptors were obtained from a male donor with ankylosing spondylitis.

The chain has TRBV27 and TRBJ2-6; the D gene is possibly TRBD1 (6 bases). V was clipped by 5 bases and J by 2 bases, with 10 bases between them. This CDR3 contains 15 residues. In germline, CDR1 is MNHEY, CDR2 SMNVEV (reference sequence). The CDR3 is CASSEGVAGANVLTF. The CDR3, as DNA: TGTGCCAGCAGTGAGGGGGTCGCTGGGGCCAACGTCCTGACTTTC.

The chain is built from TRBV6-1 and TRBJ2-2, with D perhaps matching TRBD1 (7 bases). The CDR3 is 16 residues long. The V end was cut by 6 bases, the J end by 5 bases, with 19 bases between. CDR1 and CDR2 (germline): MNHNS, SASEGT. CDR3 nucleotides: TGTGCCAGCAGGGGGGGACAGCTGTTGAAGACCGGGGAGCTGTTTTTT. This codes for CASRGGQLLKTGELFF.

This sequence joins TRBV12-3 or TRBV12-4 and TRBJ1-5; possible D gene TRBD1, 6 bases. The CDR3 extends over 16 amino acids. Trimming removed 4 bases from V and 3 bases from J, with 16 bases in between. This chain's CDR3 is CASSSDPQGPNQPQHF. The CDR3 DNA reads as TGTGCCAGCAGTTCCGACCCACAGGGTCCCAATCAGCCCCAGCATTTT.

As regards this clonotype: The junction departs from the called germline gene at one end, perhaps through a read error. This chain links TRBV10-3 with TRBJ2-5, with 7 nucleotides matching TRBD1. Per the germline V gene, CDR1 is ENHRY and CDR2 is SYGVKD. The CDR3 totals 13 residues. In DNA, the CDR3 is TGTGCCATCGGTGACAGGGCCCAAGAGACCCAGTACTTC. Protein sequence: CAIGDRAQETQYF.

This chain connects TRBV20-1 to TRBJ2-1, with 11 positions matching TRBD2. The V and J ends lost 0 bases and 7 bases, in that order; junction bases with no gene match: 5. Germline V gene data show CDR1 as DFQATT and CDR2 as SNEGSKA (reference sequence). This CDR3 has 15 residues. CDR3 bases: TGCAGTGCTAGAGATTTCACTAGCGGGAGAAATGAGCAGTTCTTC. It is translated as CSARDFTSGRNEQFF.

This clonotype was observed a handful of times. This chain joins TRBV3-1 and TRBJ1-5, with TRBD1 matching over 10 bases. After removal of 4 bases from V and 6 bases from J, the junction contained 3 bases not matched to a gene. This CDR3 comprises 14 residues. From germline, CDR1 is LGHDT and CDR2 YNNKEL (reference sequence). CDR3 DNA: TGTGCCAGCAGCCCGGGACAGGGGTTTCAGCCCCAGCATTTT. Translated, it gives CASSPGQGFQPQHF.

The chain joins TRBV12-3 or TRBV12-4 to TRBJ2-5; weak D call: TRBD1 (5 bases). This CDR3 is 13 amino acids long. Trimming removed 6 bases at V and 2 bases at J, with 10 bases between. The CDR3 reads CASSPDRQETQYF. The CDR3 region has the DNA TGTGCCAGCAGCCCAGACAGACAAGAGACCCAGTACTTC.

The chain links TRBV11-3 to TRBJ2-5; no clear D. Germline CDR1 and CDR2: SGHNT and YENEEA. CDR3 length: 14 amino acids. The V and J ends lost 1 base and 2 bases respectively, with 8 bases between them. DNA of the CDR3: TGTGCCAGCAGCTTAGTCTCACCTCAAGAGACCCAGTACTTC. Its protein is CASSLVSPQETQYF. The variable domain in full, completed from reference TRBV11-3 and TRBJ2-5, reads EAGVVQSPRYKIIEKKQPVAFWCNPISGHNTLYWYLQNLGQGPELLIRYENEEAVDDSQLPKDRFSAERLKGVDSTLKIQPAELGDSAVYLCASSLVSPQETQYFGPGTRLLVL.

In its sample, this clonotype was seen a few times. V is TRBV3-1 and J is TRBJ1-1; TRBD1 is a possible D gene (5 bases). The V gene's germline CDR1 is LGHDT and CDR2 YNNKEL (reference sequence). The V and J ends lost 5 bases and 4 bases respectively, with 11 bases between them. The CDR3 totals 13 residues. CDR3 sequence: CASSYNRPTEAFF. Written as DNA, the CDR3 is TGTGCCAGCAGCTACAACAGGCCCACTGAAGCTTTCTTT.

This clonotype was observed a handful of times. The chain links TRBV5-1 to TRBJ2-7; 7 nucleotides align to TRBD1. The length of the CDR3 is 14 residues. Germline CDR1 is SGHRS and CDR2 is YFSETQ. The junction had 5 bases not matched to a gene; V was cut back by 3 bases and J by 2 bases. The CDR3 nucleotides read TGCGCCAGCAGCTCAAAGGGGACAGCCTACGAGCAGTACTTC. It yields the protein CASSSKGTAYEQYF.

This clonotype was found a few times. This chain connects TRBV12-3 or TRBV12-4 to TRBJ1-1; 9 bases are a match to TRBD1. After removal of 1 base from V and 4 bases from J, the junction contained 1 base not matched to a gene. The CDR3 loop spans 14 amino acids. Here the CDR3 reads CASSLEDRGTEAFF. In DNA form, the CDR3 reads TGTGCCAGCAGTTTAGAGGACAGGGGCACTGAAGCTTTCTTT.

This clonotype was counted many times. V usage is TRBV5-1 and J usage is TRBJ1-5; D is possibly TRBD1 (6 bases). Between the trimmed V and J ends, which lost 0 bases and 3 bases, there was a span of 10 bases. Germline V gene lookup returns CDR1 SGHRS and CDR2 YFSETQ. The CDR3 is made up of 15 amino acids. The CDR3 reads CASSLAGEDNQPQHF. The CDR3 nucleotides read TGCGCCAGCAGCTTGGCAGGGGAGGACAATCAGCCCCAGCATTTT.

This clonotype was seen only a few times. The chain is built from TRBV7-6 and TRBJ2-1; D is undetermined. This CDR3 contains 16 residues. The germline CDR1 and CDR2 sequences are SGHVS and FNYEAQ. Trimming pared 1 base from V and 0 bases from J, leaving 10 bases between. The CDR3 sequence is CASSLGHGSSYNEQFF. In nucleotides, the CDR3 is TGTGCCAGCAGCTTAGGTCACGGAAGCTCCTACAATGAGCAGTTCTTC.

The V and J genes are TRBV21-1 and TRBJ2-7; whether TRBD2, the table's D call, matches the DNA was not checked. TRBV21-1 is shown as a pseudogene. The CDR3 runs 10 residues. In DNA, the CDR3 is TGTGCCAGCGGGGAGGGCGAGCAGTACTTC. Its translation: CASGEGEQYF.

This clonotype turned up a few times. The chain joins TRBV24-1 to TRBJ2-2, with D possibly TRBD2 on 6 matching bases. V was pared by 4 bases and J by 6 bases, with 14 bases between. Germline V gene data show CDR1 as KGHDR and CDR2 as SFDVKD. This CDR3 comprises 15 residues. DNA for the CDR3: TGTGCCACCAGTGACCATGGGACTTTGTCCGGGGAGCTGTTTTTT. Protein: CATSDHGTLSGELFF.